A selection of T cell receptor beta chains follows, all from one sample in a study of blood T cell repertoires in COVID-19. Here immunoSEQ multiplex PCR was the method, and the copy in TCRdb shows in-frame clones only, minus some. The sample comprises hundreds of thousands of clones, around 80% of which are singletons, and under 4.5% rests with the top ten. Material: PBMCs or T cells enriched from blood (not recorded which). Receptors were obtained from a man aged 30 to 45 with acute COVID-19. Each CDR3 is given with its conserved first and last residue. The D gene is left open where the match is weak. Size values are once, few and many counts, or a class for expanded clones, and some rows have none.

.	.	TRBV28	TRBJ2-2	CASSSLGPSGVTGELFF	TGTGCCAGCAGTTCCCTAGGTCCTTCGGGGGTCACCGGGGAGCTGTTTTTT
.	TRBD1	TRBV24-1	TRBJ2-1	CATSDFGQGNYNEQFF	TGTGCCACCAGTGATTTTGGACAGGGTAATTACAATGAGCAGTTCTTC
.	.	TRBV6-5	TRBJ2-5	CATRRQETQYF	TGTGCCACAAGGAGGCAAGAGACCCAGTACTTC
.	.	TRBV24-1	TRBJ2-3	CATSDPRTRTDTQYF	TGTGCCACCAGTGATCCTCGGACACGCACAGATACGCAGTATTTT
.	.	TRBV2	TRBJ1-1	CASSLIEAFF	TGTGCCAGCAGCCTTATTGAAGCTTTCTTT
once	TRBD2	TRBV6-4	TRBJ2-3	CASSDLAGGGTQYF	TGTGCCAGCAGTGATCTCGCGGGAGGGGGTACGCAGTATTTT
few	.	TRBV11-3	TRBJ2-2	CASSPGPVNSGELFF	TGTGCCAGCAGCCCCGGCCCAGTCAACAGCGGGGAGCTGTTTTTT
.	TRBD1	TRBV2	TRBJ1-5	CASSRQGALQPQHF	TGTGCCAGCAGCCGGCAGGGGGCATTGCAGCCCCAGCATTTT
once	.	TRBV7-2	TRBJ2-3	CASSAGGWGRSSTDTQYF	TGTGCCAGCAGCGCAGGGGGGTGGGGCAGGTCTAGCACAGATACGCAGTATTTT
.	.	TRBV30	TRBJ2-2	CAWSGFLGGGSDGTGELFF	TGTGCCTGGAGTGGGTTTCTCGGGGGCGGGAGTGATGGCACCGGGGAGCTGTTTTTT
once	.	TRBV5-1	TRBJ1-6	CASSLEAGAVDSPLHF	TGTGCCAGCAGCTTGGAGGCGGGGGCAGTGGATTCACCCCTCCACTTT
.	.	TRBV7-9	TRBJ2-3	CASRRTDYEVTDTQYF	TGTGCCAGCAGGCGAACTGACTACGAAGTCACAGATACGCAGTATTTT
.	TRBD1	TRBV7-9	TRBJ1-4	CASSFQRRGQGWNEKLFF	TGTGCCAGCAGCTTCCAAAGGCGGGGACAGGGCTGGAATGAAAAACTGTTTTTT
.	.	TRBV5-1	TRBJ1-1	CACAGANTEAFF	TGTGCCTGCGCAGGGGCTAACACTGAAGCTTTCTTT
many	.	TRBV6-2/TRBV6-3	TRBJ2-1	CASSYGLASSDEQFF	TGTGCCAGCAGTTACGGATTGGCTAGCTCGGATGAGCAGTTCTTC
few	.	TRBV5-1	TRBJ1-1	CASSLRVYTEAFF	TGCGCCAGCAGCTTACGGGTTTACACTGAAGCTTTCTTT
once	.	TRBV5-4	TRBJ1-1	CAAVRVGGNTEAFF	TGTGCCGCAGTCCGAGTGGGAGGGAACACTGAAGCTTTCTTT
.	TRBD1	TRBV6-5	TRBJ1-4	CASSYDRGRREKLFF	TGTGCCAGCAGTTACGACAGGGGGCGCCGGGAAAAACTGTTTTTT
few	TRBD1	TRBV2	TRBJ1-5	CASGRDRGRSGESQPQHF	TGTGCCAGCGGAAGGGACAGGGGACGTAGTGGCGAAAGTCAGCCCCAGCATTTT
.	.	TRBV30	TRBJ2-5	CAWSGSGETQYF	TGTGCCTGGAGTGGGAGCGGCGAGACCCAGTACTTC
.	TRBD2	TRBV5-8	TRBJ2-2	CASSFGGRYTGELFF	TGTGCCAGCAGCTTCGGCGGGAGGTACACCGGGGAGCTGTTTTTT
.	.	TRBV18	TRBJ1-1	CASSPRAANEAFF	TGTGCCAGCTCACCACGGGCAGCAAACGAAGCTTTCTTT
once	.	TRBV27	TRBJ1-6	CASGRGTRVRYNSPLHF	TGTGCCAGCGGTAGGGGGACAAGGGTTCGCTATAATTCACCCCTCCACTTT
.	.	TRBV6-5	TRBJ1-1	CASIRVRNTEAFF	TGTGCCAGCATTCGGGTCAGGAACACTGAAGCTTTCTTT
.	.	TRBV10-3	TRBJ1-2	CAISSVFRSTNYGYTF	TGTGCCATCAGTTCCGTATTTCGGTCCACTAACTATGGCTACACCTTC
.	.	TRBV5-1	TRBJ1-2	CASRPGALDGYTF	TGCGCCAGCAGGCCAGGGGCACTCGATGGCTACACCTTC
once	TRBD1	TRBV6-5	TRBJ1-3	CASSPDRFSGNTIYF	TGTGCCAGCAGCCCGGACAGGTTCTCTGGAAACACCATATATTTT
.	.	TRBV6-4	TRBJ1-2	CASSDSPQGHDRYGYTF	TGTGCCAGCAGTGACTCGCCACAGGGCCATGATAGATATGGCTACACCTTC
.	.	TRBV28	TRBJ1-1	CASFLRQNTEAFF	TGTGCCAGCTTCCTTAGACAGAACACTGAAGCTTTCTTT
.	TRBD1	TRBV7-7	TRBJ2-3	CASSLGQGARDTQYF	TGTGCTAGCAGCTTAGGGCAGGGGGCGAGGGATACGCAGTATTTT
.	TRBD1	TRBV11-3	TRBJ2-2	CASSPDRVSTGELFF	TGTGCCAGCAGCCCCGACAGGGTGAGCACCGGGGAGCTGTTTTTT
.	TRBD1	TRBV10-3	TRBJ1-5	CAISPGTGSQPQHF	TGTGCCATCAGTCCCGGGACAGGGAGTCAGCCCCAGCATTTT
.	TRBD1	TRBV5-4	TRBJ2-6	CASSTRGTGGISGANVLTF	TGTGCCAGCAGCACCCGTGGGACAGGGGGCATCTCTGGGGCCAACGTCCTGACTTTC
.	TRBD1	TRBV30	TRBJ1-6	CAWSLYRGLSSYNSPLHF	TGTGCCTGGAGTTTGTACAGGGGGCTAAGCTCCTATAATTCACCCCTCCACTTT
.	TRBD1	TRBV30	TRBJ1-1	CAWSHRGRAMNTEAFF	TGTGCCTGGAGTCACAGGGGGCGAGCTATGAACACTGAAGCTTTCTTT
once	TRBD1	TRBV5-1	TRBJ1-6	CASSLTGERSPLHF	TGTGCCAGCAGCCTGACAGGGGAGCGCTCACCCCTCCACTTT
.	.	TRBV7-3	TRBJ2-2	CASSRDRDTGELFF	TGTGCCAGCAGCCGAGACAGAGACACCGGGGAGCTGTTTTTT
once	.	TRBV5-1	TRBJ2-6	CASSWGHLSESNVLTF	TGCGCCAGCAGCTGGGGACACCTCTCGGAGTCCAACGTCCTGACTTTC
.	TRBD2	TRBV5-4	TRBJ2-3	CASSSGLAGTDTQYF	TGTGCCAGCAGCTCGGGACTAGCGGGGACAGATACGCAGTATTTT
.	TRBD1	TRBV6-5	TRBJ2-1	CASTRGQGLNNEQFF	TGTGCCAGCACCCGCGGACAGGGGTTAAACAATGAGCAGTTCTTC
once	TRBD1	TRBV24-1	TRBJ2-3	CATSRTGRTDTQYF	TGTGCCACCAGCCGGACAGGGAGGACAGATACGCAGTATTTT
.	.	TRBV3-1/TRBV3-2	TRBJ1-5	CASSQGGWQPQHF	TGTGCCAGCAGCCAGGGGGGATGGCAGCCCCAGCATTTT
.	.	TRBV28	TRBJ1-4	CASLHRDLEKLFF	TGTGCCAGCCTCCACCGGGATCTGGAAAAACTGTTTTTT
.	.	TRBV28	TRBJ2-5	CASSLRAPKTQYF	TGTGCCAGCAGTTTGCGAGCTCCTAAGACCCAGTACTTC
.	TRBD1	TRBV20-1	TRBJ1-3	CSASGRTGGNTIYF	TGCAGTGCTAGTGGGCGGACAGGGGGAAACACCATATATTTT
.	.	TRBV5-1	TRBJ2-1	CASSLDIHNEQFF	TGCGCCAGCAGCCTAGATATCCACAATGAGCAGTTCTTC
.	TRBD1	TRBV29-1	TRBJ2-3	CSVDGTGSTDTQYF	TGCAGCGTTGACGGGACAGGGAGTACAGATACGCAGTATTTT
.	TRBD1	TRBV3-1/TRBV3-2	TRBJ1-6	CASKDRVTPLHF	TGTGCCAGCAAGGACAGGGTTACACCCCTCCACTTT
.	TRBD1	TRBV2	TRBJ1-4	CASSDVAAGGAANEKLFF	TGTGCCAGCAGCGATGTGGCGGCAGGGGGCGCGGCTAATGAAAAACTGTTTTTT
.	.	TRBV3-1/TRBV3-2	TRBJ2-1	CASSRGSFNEQFF	TGTGCCAGCAGCCGCGGATCCTTCAATGAGCAGTTCTTC
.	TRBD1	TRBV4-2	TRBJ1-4	CASSQDGTGGNEKLFF	TGTGCCAGCAGCCAAGATGGGACAGGGGGTAATGAAAAACTGTTTTTT
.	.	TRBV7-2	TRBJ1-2	CASSLVNRGSYTF	TGTGCCAGCAGCTTAGTGAACCGGGGAAGCTACACCTTC
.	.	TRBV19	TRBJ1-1	CASIRQMNTEAFF	TGTGCCAGTATACGACAGATGAACACTGAAGCTTTCTTT
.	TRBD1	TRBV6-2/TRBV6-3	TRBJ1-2	CASSGTGRRDYGYTF	TGTGCCAGCAGCGGGACAGGGCGGCGAGACTATGGCTACACCTTC
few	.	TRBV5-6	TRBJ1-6	CASSPVQGSRSPLHF	TGTGCCAGCAGCCCAGTCCAGGGGAGTAGATCACCCCTCCACTTT
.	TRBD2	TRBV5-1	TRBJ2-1	CASSPRTSGGDYNEQFF	TGCGCCAGCAGCCCGCGGACTAGCGGGGGGGACTACAATGAGCAGTTCTTC
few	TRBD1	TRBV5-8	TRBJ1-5	CASRQTGGGNQPQHF	TGTGCCAGCAGACAAACAGGGGGAGGCAATCAGCCCCAGCATTTT
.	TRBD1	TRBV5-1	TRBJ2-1	CATSSGDRVYNEQFF	TGCGCCACCTCCTCCGGGGACAGGGTTTACAATGAGCAGTTCTTC
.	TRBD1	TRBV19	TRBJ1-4	CASSSPGGRTNEKLFF	TGTGCCAGTAGTTCCCCAGGGGGCAGAACTAATGAAAAACTGTTTTTT
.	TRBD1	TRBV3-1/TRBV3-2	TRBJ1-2	CASSQGAGQKYGYTF	TGTGCCAGCAGCCAAGGGGCGGGACAGAAGTATGGCTACACCTTC